The rows below give T cell receptor beta chains drawn from one sample of a study of T cells in Graves' hyperthyroidism and ophthalmopathy. TCRdb analysed the multiplex PCR reads with MiXCR anew, one entry per CDR3 protein. This sample has about 720,000 distinct CDR3 sequences, with around 17% found just once. Sequenced: blood. The receptors shown here come from a man younger than 35 with Graves' hyperthyroidism. Both conserved end residues are part of each CDR3. The D gene is left open where the match is weak. The size of a clone is reported for some rows only, either as once, few or many, or as a class for expanded clones.

TRBV7-8,many,TRBJ2-5,TRBD1,TGTGCCAGCAGCGGAAGGTGGACAGGGAGACAAGAGACCCAGTACTTC,CASSGRWTGRQETQYF
TRBV28,many,TRBJ2-7,-,TGTGCCAGCAGTAGATTCTTCCACGAGCAGTACTTC,CASSRFFHEQYF
TRBV28,few,TRBJ2-7,TRBD1,TGTGCCAGCAGTTTTCCTCGACAGGGGGCGATCGGGTACGAGCAGTACTTC,CASSFPRQGAIGYEQYF
TRBV20-1,many,TRBJ2-1,TRBD2,TGCAGTGCCCCTCGAGCCGGACTAGCTGGGGGGAATGAGCAGTTCTTC,CSAPRAGLAGGNEQFF
TRBV28,many,TRBJ2-7,-,TGTGCCAGCAGTTCCCCCGGCGGGAACCCCTACGAGCAGTACTTC,CASSSPGGNPYEQYF
TRBV15,many,TRBJ2-1,TRBD2,TGTGCCACCAGCAGAGTGAGAGTGACTAGCGGGGTCTATGAGCAGTTCTTC,CATSRVRVTSGVYEQFF
TRBV7-9,-,TRBJ1-2,-,TGTGCCAGCAGCTTAGGCCGGAGCGACTATGGCTACACCTTC,CASSLGRSDYGYTF
TRBV18,many,TRBJ1-1,TRBD1,TGTGCCAGCTCACCACTACGCGAGGGGGCGGAAGCTTTCTTT,CASSPLREGAEAFF
TRBV9,-,TRBJ1-2,-,TGTGCCAGCAGCCACCCCAGTGAGGCAGGACGGCATGGCTACACCTTC,CASSHPSEAGRHGYTF
TRBV5-1,-,TRBJ2-1,TRBD1,TGCGCCAGCAGCAATTCGGGACAGGGGGCCCGGAATGAGCAGTTCTTC,CASSNSGQGARNEQFF
TRBV28,many,TRBJ2-3,-,TGTGCCAGCAGTCCACCGGGGGCGGGGACGGATACGCAGTATTTT,CASSPPGAGTDTQYF
TRBV28,many,TRBJ1-2,TRBD1,TGTGCCAGCAGTTTAGGGACAGGGGGCAGAAACACCTTC,CASSLGTGGRNTF
TRBV7-2,-,TRBJ2-7,-,TGTGCCAGCAGCCCTGCCTGGGGCAGGGGCAATTCCGAGCAGTACTTC,CASSPAWGRGNSEQYF
TRBV7-6,many,TRBJ2-1,-,TGTGCCAACAGCTTAGAGGGCGCACACTCCTACAATGAGCAGTTCTTC,CANSLEGAHSYNEQFF
TRBV5-5,-,TRBJ2-1,TRBD2,TGTGCCAGCAGCGTACTAGCGGGGGGCAATGAGCAGTTCTTC,CASSVLAGGNEQFF
TRBV25-1,-,TRBJ2-5,-,TGTGCCAGCAGTGGCTCCGGGGCCGGCCGTGAGACCCAGTACTTC,CASSGSGAGRETQYF
TRBV6-1,few,TRBJ1-2,TRBD1,TGTGCCAGCAGCAGAACAGGGGGTCGACTTAACTATGGCTACACCTTC,CASSRTGGRLNYGYTF
TRBV29-1,-,TRBJ2-1,-,TGCAGCGTTTCCTTCTACAATGAGCAGTTCTTC,CSVSFYNEQFF
TRBV19,-,TRBJ1-2,TRBD1,TGTGCCAGTAGTGATCTCCGGGACAGGGGGCTATATGGCTACACCTTC,CASSDLRDRGLYGYTF
TRBV12-5,few,TRBJ2-2,TRBD2,TGTGCTAGTGGTTTGGTACCTTCGGGGGAGGGCAACACCGGGGAGCTGTTTTTT,CASGLVPSGEGNTGELFF
TRBV2,many,TRBJ2-1,TRBD1,TGTGCCAGCATGCGACAGGGGGCGGGGGAGCAGTTCTTC,CASMRQGAGEQFF
TRBV12-3/TRBV12-4,few,TRBJ2-1,-,TGTGCCAGCAGCCAACTACTAGTTAATGAGCAGTTCTTC,CASSQLLVNEQFF
TRBV10-3,many,TRBJ2-3,TRBD1,TGTGCCATCAGTAGACAGGGGACAGATACGCAGTATTTT,CAISRQGTDTQYF